The following is a T cell receptor (beta chain) sequence with its context. The entry originates in a study of blood T cell repertoires in COVID-19. Study information: Sources were T cells, B-cell-depleted T cells, or PBMCs; the material itself was cDNA or gDNA.

Clones were read by immunoSEQ multiplex PCR, and TCRdb kept only the in-frame ones, dropping some. The profile shows hundreds of thousands of clones, roughly nine tenths of them singletons. The ends lost 1 base at V and 5 bases at J; junction bases unmatched: 5. The CDR3 extends over 15 amino acids. The germline V gene encodes CDR1 SGHNT and CDR2 YYREEE (reference sequence). The V call is TRBV5-4, the J call TRBJ2-1, with 8 nucleotides matching TRBD2. The sequenced sample was peripheral blood. The receptor was derived from a man aged 18 to 30 with active or convalescent COVID-19. The CDR3 region has the DNA TGTGCCAGCAGCTTGCCTAGCGGGTTAAACAATGAGCAGTTCTTC. As protein: CASSLPSGLNNEQFF.